This entry lists 23 T cell receptor beta chains sequenced from one sample in a study of early T cells in non-severe SARS-CoV-2 infection. TCRdb re-analysed the 5' RACE reads in MiXCR, keeping a single row per CDR3 protein. Here the sample spans roughly 41,000 distinct CDR3 sequences, 5% to 6.5% being singletons. Sequencing was performed on whole blood. Receptors originate from an adult who was a healthcare worker with PCR-confirmed SARS-CoV-2 infection or an uninfected control (not recorded which).

This clonotype was counted ten times or more. One end of the junction does not line up with germline, which may come from a read error. This chain joins TRBV7-7 and TRBJ2-5, with D maybe TRBD2 (5 bases). The CDR3 is made up of 15 amino acids. Per the germline V gene, CDR1 is SSHAT and CDR2 is FNYEAQ (reference sequence). In DNA, the CDR3 is TGTGCTAGCAGCTTAGCGCGCTCTAGCCCAGAGACCCAGTACTTC. This translates into CASSLARSSPETQYF.

The chain recombines TRBV3-1 with TRBJ2-7; 9 positions agree with TRBD2. V trimming: 4 bases; J trimming: 6 bases; junction bases outside the gene matches: 4. The CDR3 is made up of 13 amino acids. The V gene's germline CDR1 is LGHDT and CDR2 YNNKEL (reference sequence). The CDR3 loop reads CASSRREGLEQYF. DNA for the CDR3: TGTGCCAGCAGCCGGCGGGAGGGCCTCGAGCAGTACTTC.

This clonotype came up many times. The genes are TRBV7-9 and TRBJ1-1; perhaps TRBD1 as D (6 bases). The V end was cut by 5 bases, the J end by 5 bases, with 12 bases between. The CDR3 loop spans 13 amino acids. Germline-derived CDR1 and CDR2 are SEHNR and FQNEAQ (reference sequence). The CDR3 sequence: CASSIEGGTEAFF. The CDR3 nucleotides are TGTGCCAGCAGCATTGAGGGGGGGACTGAAGCTTTCTTT.

This clonotype was recorded at least ten times. The chain carries TRBV19 and TRBJ1-1, with TRBD1 matching 8 bases. This CDR3 is built from 13 residues. V was clipped by 6 bases and J by 5 bases; unmatched bases: 5. CDR1 and CDR2 from the germline V gene are LNHDA and SQIVND (reference sequence). The CDR3 spells CASSGQGRTEAFF. DNA for the CDR3: TGTGCCAGTAGCGGACAGGGCCGGACTGAAGCTTTCTTT.

This clonotype was seen at least ten times. The V and J genes are TRBV6-2 or TRBV6-3 and TRBJ2-3; 7 bases map to TRBD2. The CDR3 contains 14 residues. Per germline, CDR1 MNHEY and CDR2 SVGEGT. J was trimmed by 5 bases and V by 5 bases; bases with no gene match: 7. As DNA, the CDR3 is TGTGCCAGCAGTCGACGGGACTACCGAGATACGCAGTATTTT. It translates to CASSRRDYRDTQYF.

This clonotype was counted ten times or more. The chain combines TRBV11-2 with TRBJ2-3, with 8 bases lining up with TRBD2. Germline V gene data show CDR1 as SGHAT and CDR2 as FQNNGV. With 5 bases clipped from V and 3 bases from J, the junction kept 10 bases outside the gene matches. The CDR3 is made up of 16 amino acids. The CDR3 nucleotides are TGTGCCAGCAGCCCACTCCGGGGACTAGTTACAGATACGCAGTATTTT. Encoded protein: CASSPLRGLVTDTQYF. The full variable domain, completed using reference TRBV11-2 and TRBJ2-3, is EAGVAQSPRYKIIEKRQSVAFWCNPISGHATLYWYQQILGQGPKLLIQFQNNGVVDDSQLPKDRFSAERLKGVDSTLKIQPAKLEDSAVYLCASSPLRGLVTDTQYFGPGTRLTVL.

This clonotype was seen ten or more times. The chain couples TRBV12-3 or TRBV12-4 to TRBJ2-1, with D possibly TRBD2 on 7 matching bases. This CDR3 has 14 amino acids. V lost 3 bases and J lost 8, with 14 bases in between. CDR3 sequence: CASSFQVGGHEQFF. CDR3 nucleotides: TGTGCCAGCAGTTTCCAAGTCGGGGGGCATGAGCAGTTCTTC.

Details on this clonotype: Given a much more abundant clone one base away, this may be a read error. V and J are TRBV7-2 and TRBJ2-3; perhaps TRBD2 as D (5 bases). The CDR3 totals 14 residues. Germline V CDR1 and CDR2: SGHTA, FQGNSA. Trimming stripped 0 bases from V and 2 bases from J, with 6 bases between. The CDR3 region is CASSLARATDTQYF. Here the CDR3 DNA reads TGTGCCAGCAGCTTAGCGCGGGCCACAGATACGCAGTATTTT.

A few counts support this clonotype. This rearrangement joins TRBV15 to TRBJ2-6; TRBD1 is a possible D gene (5 bases). This CDR3 is 15 amino acids long. Between the trimmed V and J ends, which lost 6 bases and 0 bases, there was a span of 9 bases. Germline V CDR1 and CDR2: LNHNV, YYDKDF (reference sequence). The chain's CDR3 is CATRADSSGANVLTF. CDR3 in DNA: TGTGCCACCAGGGCTGACAGCTCTGGGGCCAACGTCCTGACTTTC.

This clonotype was seen repeatedly, ten times or more. This chain joins TRBV10-3 and TRBJ1-6, with D unresolved. Between the trimmed V and J ends, which lost 2 bases and 6 bases, there was a span of 5 bases. The CDR3 contains 13 residues. Germline V gene lookup returns CDR1 ENHRY and CDR2 SYGVKD. The CDR3 loop reads CAISEDGNSPLHF. The CDR3 bases are TGTGCCATCAGTGAGGACGGTAATTCACCCCTCCACTTT.

In this sample, this clonotype turned up many times. This chain connects TRBV20-1 to TRBJ1-1; tentative D call: TRBD1 (5 bases). There are 15 residues in the CDR3. The V gene's germline CDR1 is DFQATT and CDR2 SNEGSKA (reference sequence). V dropped 2 bases and J dropped 4 bases, with 17 bases sitting between them. In DNA, the CDR3 is TGCAGTGCTAGACATCCGGGGGGAGAGGGCACTGAAGCTTTCTTT. Protein product: CSARHPGGEGTEAFF.

This clonotype has a count of ten or more. The rearrangement links TRBV5-1 to TRBJ2-3; D unclear. Germline CDR1 SGHRS, CDR2 YFSETQ. V lost 1 base and J 5 bases, leaving 11 bases between the germline ends. The CDR3 is made up of 14 amino acids. For the CDR3, the DNA is TGCGCCAGCAGCTTGAGAGTAGTAGGAGATACGCAGTATTTT. It codes for CASSLRVVGDTQYF.

Ten or more counts support this clonotype. This chain uses TRBV6-5 with TRBJ2-7, with TRBD2 matching 14 bases. The CDR3 is made up of 15 amino acids. Germline CDR1 MNHEY, CDR2 SVGAGI. V was pared by 4 bases and J by 5 bases, with 4 bases of the junction left unmatched. The CDR3 sequence: CASSSRGLAGDEQYF. CDR3 DNA sequence: TGTGCCAGCAGTTCCCGGGGACTAGCGGGAGACGAGCAGTACTTC.

This clonotype was seen repeatedly, ten times or more. V is TRBV18 and J is TRBJ2-5, with D perhaps TRBD2 (6 bases). Germline CDR1 is KGHSH and CDR2 is LQKENI. Between the trimmed V and J ends, which lost 6 bases and 5 bases, there was a span of 10 bases. The CDR3 runs to 12 residues. CDR3 amino acids: CASSSLAETQYF. The CDR3 nucleotides are TGTGCCAGCTCGAGCCTAGCGGAGACCCAGTACTTC.

CDR3 bases: TGCGCCAGCAGCTTCCTTCCGGGAGCCGGTGAGCAGTTCTTC. Amino acids: CASSFLPGAGEQFF. V and J are TRBV5-1 and TRBJ2-1; weak D call: TRBD2 (6 bases). Germline V lookup: CDR1 SGHRS, CDR2 YFSETQ. The V end lost 2 bases, the J end lost 9 bases, and 15 bases lay between the germline ends. The CDR3 consists of 14 residues. The full variable domain, rest sourced from reference TRBV5-1 and TRBJ2-1, is KAGVTQTPRYLIKTRGQQVTLSCSPISGHRSVSWYQQTPGQGLQFLFEYFSETQRNKGNFPGRFSGRQFSNSRSEMNVSTLELGDSALYLCASSFLPGAGEQFFGPGTRLTVL.

A few counts support this clonotype. The CDR3 is CAWSAPGGVNYGYTF. In nucleotides, the CDR3 is TGTGCCTGGAGTGCGCCAGGGGGGGTGAACTATGGCTACACCTTC. The chain recombines TRBV30 with TRBJ1-2; 7 positions agree with TRBD1. CDR3 length: 15 amino acids. Germline CDR1 and CDR2: GTSNPN and SVGIG (reference sequence). The ends lost 1 base at V and 2 bases at J; junction bases unmatched: 7.

The V call is TRBV4-2, the J call TRBJ2-7, with 8 bases aligning to TRBD1. CDR3 length: 14 residues. Per the germline V gene, CDR1 is LGHNA and CDR2 is YNFKEQ. Losses at the gene ends were 1 base for V and 2 bases for J; bases not matched to a gene: 1. CDR3: CASSQVGQAYEQYF. Written as DNA, the CDR3 is TGTGCCAGCAGCCAAGTGGGACAGGCCTACGAGCAGTACTTC.

The sample holds a few counts of this clonotype. This sequence joins TRBV7-9 and TRBJ1-2; no clear D gene. The V gene's germline CDR1 is SEHNR and CDR2 FQNEAQ (reference sequence). V dropped 0 bases and J dropped 4 bases, with 12 bases sitting between them. The length of the CDR3 is 15 residues. The CDR3 bases are TGTGCCAGCAGCTTAGCTGCGACCGGGGTCTATGGCTACACCTTC. Protein sequence: CASSLAATGVYGYTF.

This clonotype was recorded many times. The chain combines TRBV13 with TRBJ2-1; TRBD2 aligns across 8 bases. Germline CDR1 PRHDT, CDR2 FYEKMQ (reference sequence). Losses at the gene ends were 5 bases for V and 12 bases for J; bases not matched to a gene: 12. This CDR3 region has 14 residues. The CDR3 DNA reads TGTGCCAGCAGCACCTCGTTAGCGGGACTCGGGCAGTTCTTC. It yields the protein CASSTSLAGLGQFF.

This clonotype was observed at least ten times. This sequence joins TRBV28 and TRBJ1-5; 8 bases align to TRBD1. The CDR3 length is 12 residues. The ends lost 8 bases at V and 5 bases at J; junction bases unmatched: 2. Germline CDR1 reads MDHEN; CDR2 reads SYDVKM. This CDR3 is CASVTGDQPQHF. CDR3 in DNA: TGTGCCAGCGTGACAGGGGATCAGCCCCAGCATTTT. Drawing the rest from reference TRBV28 and TRBJ1-5, the complete variable domain is DVKVTQSSRYLVKRTGEKVFLECVQDMDHENMFWYRQDPGLGLRLIYFSYDVKMKEKGDIPEGYSVSREKKERFSLILESASTNQTSMYLCASVTGDQPQHFGDGTRLSIL.

This clonotype has at least ten counts. The chain recombines TRBV5-1 with TRBJ1-2, with D tentatively TRBD1 (5 bases). Trimming removed 0 bases at V and 6 bases at J, with 12 bases between. The CDR3 spans 14 residues. The germline V gene encodes CDR1 SGHRS and CDR2 YFSETQ. This chain's CDR3 is CASSLGQGFDGYTF. The CDR3 DNA follows: TGCGCCAGCAGCTTGGGGCAGGGTTTCGATGGCTACACCTTC.

In this sample, this clonotype turned up many times. The rearrangement uses TRBV28 and TRBJ2-7; no firm D call. The better agreement between TRBJ2-5 and the DNA end casts doubt on the J call. Germline V CDR1 and CDR2: MDHEN, SYDVKM. The CDR3 runs 12 residues. CDR3: CASSLELLTQYF. CDR3 sequence (DNA): TGTGCCAGCAGTTTAGAACTTTTGACCCAGTACTTC.

This clonotype occurred many times. The V and J genes are TRBV6-1 and TRBJ2-1; 12 nucleotides match TRBD2. CDR1 and CDR2 from the germline V gene are MNHNS and SASEGT. This CDR3 contains 16 residues. With 4 bases clipped from V and 4 bases from J, the junction kept 5 bases outside the gene matches. The CDR3 protein is CASSAASGRAYNEQFF. CDR3 bases: TGTGCCAGCAGTGCGGCTAGCGGGAGGGCGTACAATGAGCAGTTCTTC.